This T cell receptor (beta chain) was identified during a study of T cell responses to AZD1222 COVID-19 vaccine. Study outcomes and limitations: Donors skewed white British and female; clonal diversity was possibly underestimated.

With respect to this clone: The antigen is unknown.

The assay was immunoSEQ multiplex PCR, and TCRdb's table has in-frame clones only and misses some. This table has about 85,000 clones, 80% to 90% appearing once. The TCR comes from an adult in good health. The material sequenced was peripheral blood, taken on day 0 of AZD1222 vaccination.

CDR3 in DNA: TGTGCCAGCAGCCCCCCTCGACAGGGAGGCACAGATACGCAGTATTTT. Its protein product is CASSPPRQGGTDTQYF. The chain employs TRBV7-9 and TRBJ2-3; 7 bases are shared with TRBD1. Per germline, CDR1 SEHNR and CDR2 FQNEAQ (reference sequence). Trimming at V came to 5 bases and at J to 1 base, leaving 9 bases not matched to a gene. The CDR3 runs to 16 residues.